This T cell receptor beta chain was recorded in a study of blood T cells in healthy people across ages. Study-wide points: Whereas aged donors had fewer naive CD4+ cells, long-lived donors had more of them and higher diversity. The study lacked donor CMV status, which possibly confounded expanded clonotype changes.

For the second PCR, which ran for about 7 to 12 cycles, a sample-barcoded 5' primer and a J-beta primer mix were used. Each cDNA molecule was tagged by a template-switch adaptor with 12 random nucleotides. MiXCR, run by TCRdb on the 5' RACE reads, gives a single entry per CDR3 protein. Of 1.5 million to 2 million distinct CDR3 sequences detected, roughly 43% appear once; the ten largest clones hold roughly 23%. CDR3 length equals 12 residues. In germline, CDR1 is SGHDN, CDR2 FVKESK. V lost 3 bases to trimming and J lost 6 bases, with 8 bases between them. The extraction recovered at least 6 micrograms of total RNA per sample. This clonotype was observed a handful of times. The antigen is unknown.

The material sequenced was blood. The clonotype comes from a human donor in good health. The V and J genes are TRBV14 and TRBJ1-2; D call uncertain. The CDR3 bases are TGTGCCAGCAGCCATTGGATAGATGGCTACACCTTC. As protein: CASSHWIDGYTF.